The 27 T cell receptor beta chains reported below all come from one sample, sequenced in a study of T cell clusters in autoimmune cytopenias (dated by TCRdb to between 2017 and 2020). Sequenced using an Illumina MiSeq. Multiplex PCR with a touch-down protocol amplified TRB rearrangements, with the TRB-A and TRB-B primer pools combined in a single tube. Reprocessed by TCRdb, the reads give a single entry per CDR3 protein sequence, without DNA. The table held for this sample gives about 5,000 distinct CDR3 sequences. Approximately 27% of the sample comes from the top ten. For each sample, TRB amplification used 200 to 250 ng of peripheral blood genomic DNA, equal to roughly 38,000 genome equivalents. Sequenced input: peripheral blood. These receptors were taken from a human donor with an autoimmune cytopenia or autoimmune hepatitis (not recorded which).

This clonotype registers medium-sized (0.01 to 0.1%) by frequency. The chain employs TRBV27 and TRBJ1-1. This CDR3 has 14 residues. Germline V lookup: CDR1 MNHEY, CDR2 SMNVEV (reference sequence). The CDR3 loop is CASSQQYGDTEAFF.

This chain uses TRBV10-3 with TRBJ1-1; TCRdb's D gene call, TRBD1, goes unchecked for lack of DNA. The CDR3 length is 15 residues. Per germline, CDR1 ENHRY and CDR2 SYGVKD. CDR3 in amino acids: CATRGFDREDTEAFF.

Measured by frequency, this clonotype is medium-sized. J is TRBJ2-1 and V is TRBV20-1; TCRdb's D gene call, TRBD1, goes unchecked for lack of DNA. Germline V CDR1 and CDR2: DFQATT, SNEGSKA (reference sequence). CDR3 size: 14 residues. This CDR3 is CSARDRGLSNEQFF.

This clonotype shows up as medium-sized by frequency. V gene TRBV20-1 combines with J gene TRBJ1-2; TCRdb returns TRBD1, unconfirmable since there is no DNA. The CDR3 is 15 residues long. The germline gives CDR1 DFQATT, CDR2 SNEGSKA (reference sequence). The CDR3 loop reads CSAPLGTGGTNGYTF.

In terms of frequency, this clonotype is medium-sized. The chain has TRBV20-1 and TRBJ1-3; lacking DNA, the TRBD1 call made by TCRdb goes unchecked. The CDR3 contains 16 residues. Germline V gene lookup returns CDR1 DFQATT and CDR2 SNEGSKA (reference sequence). CDR3 loop: CSARDAGGKGGNTIYF.

The chain uses TRBV5-4 and TRBJ2-7; TCRdb lists TRBD1, though no DNA is available to test this call. The V gene's germline CDR1 is SGHNT and CDR2 YYREEE (reference sequence). The length of the CDR3 is 16 residues. The chain's CDR3 is CASSPQLSSGKYEQYF. Full variable domain (rest looked up from reference TRBV5-4 and TRBJ2-7): ETGVTQSPTHLIKTRGQQVTLRCSSQSGHNTVSWYQQALGQGPQFIFQYYREEENGRGNFPPRFSGLQFPNYSSELNVNALELDDSALYLCASSPQLSSGKYEQYFGPGTRLTVT.

The CDR3 sequence: CSANRGDTQYF. This chain uses TRBV29-1 with TRBJ2-3. This CDR3 is 11 amino acids long. The germline V gene encodes CDR1 SQVTM and CDR2 ANQGSEA.

This clonotype is identified as medium-sized from frequency. The rearrangement links TRBV7-9 to TRBJ1-2; TCRdb proposes TRBD1, but this gene call is untestable without DNA. The CDR3 runs to 18 residues. Germline CDR1 SEHNR, CDR2 FQNEAQ (reference sequence). The CDR3 reads CASTPRGDRNLVNYGYTF.

In terms of frequency, this clonotype is medium-sized (0.01 to 0.1%). The chain uses TRBV30 and TRBJ1-1. Per germline, CDR1 GTSNPN and CDR2 SVGIG (reference sequence). This CDR3 has 13 amino acids. The CDR3 here is CAWSGGQRTEAFF.

Judged by frequency, this clonotype is medium-sized. The chain is built from TRBV7-6 and TRBJ1-6; TCRdb lists TRBD1, though no DNA is available to test this call. The CDR3 is 14 residues long. CDR1 is SGHVS and CDR2 is FNYEAQ in the germline V gene. The CDR3 here is CASSSDRLLSPLHF.

Judged by frequency, this clonotype is medium-sized. The chain recombines TRBV7-6 with TRBJ2-5. Germline V gene lookup returns CDR1 SGHVS and CDR2 FNYEAQ. The CDR3 has 17 residues. CDR3 amino acids: CASSLGGSASYQETQYF.

Considering frequency, this clonotype is medium-sized. The chain couples TRBV29-1 to TRBJ2-7; as DNA is missing, the TRBD1 call by TCRdb cannot be tested. The CDR3 length is 11 residues. The germline V gene has CDR1 SQVTM and CDR2 ANQGSEA. CDR3 region: CSAQGAVEQYF.

The CDR3 region is CASSPSPGRLNSPLHF. The rearrangement links TRBV7-2 to TRBJ1-6; TCRdb picks TRBD1, but there is no DNA to check that call. The CDR3 totals 16 residues. CDR1 and CDR2 from the germline V gene are SGHTA and FQGNSA.

This clonotype registers medium-sized by frequency. The rearrangement uses TRBV20-1 and TRBJ2-3; as DNA is missing, the TRBD1 call by TCRdb cannot be tested. Germline assignment: CDR1 DFQATT and CDR2 SNEGSKA (reference sequence). This CDR3 contains 14 residues. The CDR3 sequence is CSARGGQGADTQYF.

The chain is built from TRBV20-1 and TRBJ2-1; TCRdb names TRBD2, which stays unverified in the absence of DNA. Per the germline V gene, CDR1 is DFQATT and CDR2 is SNEGSKA (reference sequence). The CDR3 has 18 amino acids. CDR3 region: CSATGAPSGRASYNEQFF.

Judged by frequency, this clonotype is medium-sized. The CDR3 loop reads CASSLFGGSNTGELFF. This rearrangement joins TRBV7-6 to TRBJ2-2; TCRdb's assignment of TRBD2 cannot be checked, as there is no DNA. CDR1 and CDR2 from the germline V gene are SGHVS and FNYEAQ. This CDR3 spans 16 amino acids.

The chain joins TRBV20-1 to TRBJ2-5; TCRdb's D call of TRBD1 is untestable without DNA. The V gene's germline CDR1 is DFQATT and CDR2 SNEGSKA (reference sequence). This CDR3 region has 15 residues. The CDR3 sequence is CSARVFRVGQETQYF.

This clonotype registers medium-sized by frequency. This chain joins TRBV11-2 and TRBJ1-2. Germline CDR1 SGHAT, CDR2 FQNNGV. The CDR3 totals 14 residues. CDR3 sequence: CASSLAGGGYGYTF.

Judged by frequency, this clonotype is medium-sized. This chain joins TRBV12-3 or TRBV12-4 and TRBJ2-7; TCRdb indicates TRBD1, and absent DNA this call remains unverified. The CDR3 runs 14 residues. The CDR3: CASSLGQGSYEQYF.

The rearrangement links TRBV19 to TRBJ1-1; TCRdb indicates TRBD1, and absent DNA this call remains unverified. CDR3 length: 14 residues. Looked up from germline, CDR1 is LNHDA and CDR2 is SQIVND (reference sequence). The CDR3: CASSMARGNTEAFF.

This clonotype is called medium-sized based on its frequency. The genes are TRBV4-1 and TRBJ2-7; there is no DNA to check the TCRdb D call of TRBD2. CDR1 is MGHRA and CDR2 is YSYEKL in the germline V gene. This CDR3 contains 15 residues. CDR3 region: CASSRTSGSPYEQYF.

This clonotype registers medium-sized by frequency. The chain combines TRBV19 with TRBJ1-6; without DNA, the TCRdb call of TRBD1 cannot be checked. CDR3 length: 13 residues. CDR1 and CDR2 from the germline V gene are LNHDA and SQIVND (reference sequence). The chain's CDR3 is CASSIRGDSPLHF. The complete variable domain, with remaining parts taken from reference TRBV19 and TRBJ1-6, reads DGGITQSPKYLFRKEGQNVTLSCEQNLNHDAMYWYRQDPGQGLRLIYYSQIVNDFQKGDIAEGYSVSREKKESFPLTVTSAQKNPTAFYLCASSIRGDSPLHFGNGTRLTVT.

This chain joins TRBV12-3 or TRBV12-4 and TRBJ1-2. This CDR3 is 13 amino acids long. CDR3 protein: CASSFSKGHGYTF.

This chain links TRBV15 with TRBJ1-5; as DNA is missing, the TRBD1 call by TCRdb cannot be tested. CDR1 is LNHNV and CDR2 is YYDKDF in the germline V gene (reference sequence). This CDR3 is built from 15 residues. Here the CDR3 reads CATSRDRQGFQPQHF.

The chain carries TRBV6-5 and TRBJ2-7; checking the TCRdb D call of TRBD1 is not possible without DNA. The CDR3 totals 14 residues. The germline gives CDR1 MNHEY, CDR2 SVGAGI. The CDR3: CASSYGTETYEQYF.

This chain joins TRBV20-1 and TRBJ2-5; as DNA is missing, the TRBD2 call by TCRdb cannot be tested. This CDR3 contains 13 residues. Per the germline V gene, CDR1 is DFQATT and CDR2 is SNEGSKA (reference sequence). CDR3 residues: CSALAGEGETQYF.

The V and J genes are TRBV29-1 and TRBJ2-5; TCRdb selects TRBD1, and the lack of DNA leaves this call unchecked. This CDR3 region has 17 residues. CDR1 and CDR2 (germline): SQVTM, ANQGSEA. The CDR3 sequence is CSVEDSRRPKPGETQYF.